These 9 T cell receptor beta chains originate from one sample sequenced in a study of blood T cell repertoires in COVID-19. Using immunoSEQ multiplex PCR, the repertoire was profiled, and TCRdb retains in-frame clones only, with some absent. The repertoire holds 180,000 or so clones, with roughly 82% as singletons. The sample was peripheral blood. These receptors were taken from an older woman with acute or convalescent COVID-19.

The chain combines TRBV19 with TRBJ1-2; D unresolved. Trimming took 3 bases from V and 7 from J, leaving 12 bases between them. The CDR3 has 13 residues. The germline V gene encodes CDR1 LNHDA and CDR2 SQIVND (reference sequence). CDR3 amino acids: CASSMEGIRGYTF. The CDR3 region has the DNA TGTGCCAGTAGTATGGAGGGAATTCGTGGCTACACCTTC.

This chain uses TRBV27 with TRBJ1-1; 9 bases match TRBD1. Germline-derived CDR1 and CDR2 are MNHEY and SMNVEV (reference sequence). V gave up 5 bases and J gave up 0 bases; unmatched junction bases: 13. The CDR3 has 18 residues. The CDR3 nucleotides are TGTGCCAGCAGTCGCATCACCGGGACAGGGAGCATGAACACTGAAGCTTTCTTT. Translation: CASSRITGTGSMNTEAFF.

The chain carries TRBV19 and TRBJ1-2, with 10 bases lining up with TRBD1. Per germline, CDR1 LNHDA and CDR2 SQIVND (reference sequence). The CDR3 totals 16 residues. The V and J ends lost 5 bases and 5 bases, in that order; junction bases with no gene match: 11. The CDR3 loop reads CASSPLPGTGVYGYTF. CDR3 DNA: TGTGCCAGTAGTCCCTTACCCGGGACAGGGGTATATGGCTACACCTTC. Based on the CDR3 plus reference TRBV19 and TRBJ1-2, the full variable domain is DGGITQSPKYLFRKEGQNVTLSCEQNLNHDAMYWYRQDPGQGLRLIYYSQIVNDFQKGDIAEGYSVSREKKESFPLTVTSAQKNPTAFYLCASSPLPGTGVYGYTFGSGTRLTVV.

This chain uses TRBV11-2 with TRBJ1-2; tentatively, D is TRBD1 (5 bases). The germline V and J ends were trimmed by 5 bases and 4 bases, with 23 bases remaining between them. The V gene's germline CDR1 is SGHAT and CDR2 FQNNGV. There are 17 residues in the CDR3. CDR3 in amino acids: CASSPLRGRTGGYGYTF. The CDR3 DNA sequence: TGTGCCAGCAGCCCTCTTCGGGGGAGGACCGGGGGCTATGGCTACACCTTC. Combining the CDR3 with reference TRBV11-2 and TRBJ1-2 gives the whole variable domain EAGVAQSPRYKIIEKRQSVAFWCNPISGHATLYWYQQILGQGPKLLIQFQNNGVVDDSQLPKDRFSAERLKGVDSTLKIQPAKLEDSAVYLCASSPLRGRTGGYGYTFGSGTRLTVV.

The V call is TRBV6-5, the J call TRBJ1-1; TRBD1 might be the D (5 bases). CDR3 size: 13 residues. CDR1 and CDR2 from the germline V gene are MNHEY and SVGAGI. The V gene lost 6 bases and the J gene lost 11 bases, with 19 bases spanning the gap. CDR3 sequence (DNA): TGTGCCAGCAGGGACACCTCGATGAAAATGGCTTTCTTT. Encoded protein: CASRDTSMKMAFF.

This clone came up once. The chain has TRBV7-2 and TRBJ2-2; perhaps TRBD2 as D (5 bases). This CDR3 spans 16 amino acids. CDR1 and CDR2 from the germline V gene are SGHTA and FQGNSA. Trimming pared 3 bases from V and 1 base from J, leaving 12 bases between. CDR3 nucleotides: TGTGCCAGCAGCTTGAATTTTGCGGGGAACACCGGGGAGCTGTTTTTT. Residues: CASSLNFAGNTGELFF.

In nucleotides, the CDR3 is TGTGCCAGCAGTTTTGGGCTGATGAACACTGAAGCTTTCTTT. It codes for CASSFGLMNTEAFF. The chain recombines TRBV27 with TRBJ1-1; no definite D call. The CDR3 covers 14 residues. Deletions cut 3 bases from V and 0 bases from J, with 8 bases between. Germline values: CDR1 MNHEY, CDR2 SMNVEV (reference sequence).

The CDR3 DNA is TGCGCCAGCAGCCCGTGGGACAGGGGGGGGAACAATGAGCAGTTCTTC. Protein sequence: CASSPWDRGGNNEQFF. The chain joins TRBV5-1 to TRBJ2-1; 11 bases are a match to TRBD1. The germline CDR1 and CDR2 sequences are SGHRS and YFSETQ. V gave up 4 bases and J gave up 5 bases; unmatched junction bases: 8. The CDR3 is 16 amino acids.

V usage is TRBV6-1 and J usage is TRBJ1-5; 8 bases are shared with TRBD1. With 2 bases clipped from V and 5 bases from J, the junction kept 2 bases outside the gene matches. CDR1 and CDR2 from the germline V gene are MNHNS and SASEGT. The CDR3 spans 14 residues. CDR3 nucleotides: TGTGCCAGCAGTGAACAGGGGGCTCATCAGCCCCAGCATTTT. It encodes CASSEQGAHQPQHF.